A selection of T cell receptor beta chains follows, all from one sample in a study of PD-L1 blockade in urothelial cancer. Generated by immunoSEQ multiplex PCR, the TCRdb table keeps only in-frame clones and is missing some. The repertoire holds tens of thousands of clones, 75% to 85% seen once, with 6.5% to 8.5% in the top ten. The specimen was PBMCs, collected around atezolizumab (anti-PD-L1) treatment. These receptors all come from a man aged 55-75 years with urothelial cancer. The CDR3 runs from the conserved cysteine through the conserved F or W. The D gene is left open where the match is weak. Not all rows give a size; the values are once, few, many and, for expanded clones, a class.

size: -; J: TRBJ1-2; V: TRBV27; D: TRBD1; DNA: TGTGCCAGCAGTCCCGGGACAGGGGTTGAAGGCTACACCTTC; CDR3: CASSPGTGVEGYTF
size: -; J: TRBJ1-6; V: TRBV5-1; D: -; DNA: TGCGCCAGCAGCTTTTTCGGTGATTCACCCCTCCACTTT; CDR3: CASSFFGDSPLHF
size: once; J: TRBJ2-1; V: TRBV5-5; D: -; DNA: TGTGCCAGCAGCGTTGCTCTCACCTACGGCGGTGAGCAGTTCTTC; CDR3: CASSVALTYGGEQFF
size: -; J: TRBJ2-7; V: TRBV28; D: -; DNA: TGTGCCAGCAGTTTCCCCGGCCGGGGGTGGGAGCAGTACTTC; CDR3: CASSFPGRGWEQYF
size: -; J: TRBJ1-1; V: TRBV5-4; D: -; DNA: TGTGCCAGCAGCTTAGCCGATGGGAGGGACACTGAAGCTTTCTTT; CDR3: CASSLADGRDTEAFF
size: -; J: TRBJ1-2; V: TRBV6-6; D: -; DNA: TGTGCCAGCAGAAGAGGCCAGGGGACCCGGGGCTACACCTTC; CDR3: CASRRGQGTRGYTF
size: -; J: TRBJ1-3; V: TRBV28; D: -; DNA: TGTGCCAGCAGTTCCCCAGGTTCGGGAAACACCATATATTTT; CDR3: CASSSPGSGNTIYF
size: -; J: TRBJ1-6; V: TRBV27; D: -; DNA: TGTGCCAGCAGTTTATCGTTCAGGGATTATAATTCACCCCTCCACTTT; CDR3: CASSLSFRDYNSPLHF
size: -; J: TRBJ2-7; V: TRBV28; D: -; DNA: TGTGCCACCACAAATACAGGGAGCTCCTACGAGCAGTACTTC; CDR3: CATTNTGSSYEQYF
size: -; J: TRBJ1-2; V: TRBV23-1; D: -; DNA: TGCGCCAGCAGTCACACGAGGGGAGGTGGCTACACCTTC; CDR3: CASSHTRGGGYTF